This TCR beta chain stems from a study of cytomegalovirus exposure and HLA in healthy donors. The PCR made use of 60 Vbeta and 13 Jbeta primers. Only in-frame clones appear in the TCRdb table, and some are missing; sequencing was by immunoSEQ multiplex PCR. The sample lists 150,000 to 200,000 clones; roughly 78% were seen once. This clone was seen a handful of times. The target antigen is unknown. This CDR3 contains 17 residues. V shed 3 bases and J shed 3 bases, with 21 bases lying between them. Germline loops: CDR1 LNHDA, CDR2 SQIVND (reference sequence). Study-wide results and caveats: A later analysis found TCR association rates differed by HLA locus, highest for DRB1 and lowest for HLA-C. While the bulk of TCR sequences proved rare, some public TCRs turned up in many donors. Serostatus for CMV was the only available immune exposure information.

The V call is TRBV19, the J call TRBJ2-7; possibly TRBD1 for D (6 bases). Sequencing input: PBMCs. The source is a woman in her 40s in good health and CMV-seronegative. The CDR3 here is CASSMDARGSPYYEQYF. CDR3 nucleotide sequence: TGTGCCAGTAGTATGGACGCCAGGGGTTCTCCCTACTACGAGCAGTACTTC.